These 13 T cell receptor beta chains originate from one sample sequenced in a study of CD8 T cells in Susac syndrome. Random hexamers primed reverse transcription of 0.5 to 1 ug RNA. One entry per CDR3 protein, called by TCRdb with MiXCR from the immunoSEQ multiplex PCR reads. The profile shows 20,000 to 25,000 distinct CDR3 sequences, 85% to 95% of them singletons. The specimen was CD8+ T cells from PBMCs. The receptor set was obtained from a human donor in good health.

The V call is TRBV6-5, the J call TRBJ1-1; a weak D match, TRBD1 (5 bases). The CDR3 runs to 15 residues. The ends were cut back, 0 bases at V and 4 bases at J, with 12 bases in the middle. Germline CDR1 MNHEY, CDR2 SVGAGI. CDR3 sequence: CASSYSTGLGTEAFF. CDR3 in DNA: TGTGCCAGCAGTTACTCCACGGGGCTCGGCACTGAAGCTTTCTTT.

CDR3 region: CASSYQTGASGELFF. The CDR3 DNA sequence: TGTGCCAGCAGTTACCAGACAGGGGCCTCCGGGGAGCTGTTTTTT. This sequence joins TRBV6-5 and TRBJ2-2, with TRBD1 matching over 8 bases. With V trimmed by 2 bases and J by 6 bases, 5 bases remained unmatched. This CDR3 has 15 amino acids. In germline, CDR1 is MNHEY, CDR2 SVGAGI.

The chain links TRBV6-2 or TRBV6-3 to TRBJ1-1; tentative D call: TRBD1 (6 bases). Germline values: CDR1 MNHEY, CDR2 SVGEGT. Trimming removed 8 bases at V and 11 bases at J, with 24 bases between. The CDR3 totals 14 residues. CDR3 loop: CASRSWDKGHRAFF. CDR3 DNA: TGTGCCAGCCGATCATGGGACAAGGGGCACCGGGCTTTCTTT.

The chain couples TRBV11-2 to TRBJ1-5; D gene unclear. The length of the CDR3 is 14 residues. Germline V CDR1 and CDR2: SGHAT, FQNNGV. Trimming pared 0 bases from V and 7 bases from J, leaving 10 bases between. Here the CDR3 reads CASSLDQAAQPQHF. The CDR3, as DNA: TGTGCCAGCAGCTTAGATCAAGCGGCGCAGCCCCAGCATTTT. Supplemented by reference TRBV11-2 and TRBJ1-5, the full variable domain reads EAGVAQSPRYKIIEKRQSVAFWCNPISGHATLYWYQQILGQGPKLLIQFQNNGVVDDSQLPKDRFSAERLKGVDSTLKIQPAKLEDSAVYLCASSLDQAAQPQHFGDGTRLSIL.

The chain is built from TRBV5-6 and TRBJ1-1, with TRBD1 matching 8 bases. V dropped 4 bases and J dropped 0; count of bases not matched to a gene: 5. Germline V lookup: CDR1 SGHDT, CDR2 YYEEEE. The CDR3 consists of 15 residues. The DNA of the CDR3 is TGTGCCAGCAGCACGGGACAGGCCGTGAACACTGAAGCTTTCTTT. Translation gives CASSTGQAVNTEAFF.

V usage is TRBV4-3 and J usage is TRBJ2-7, with D unresolved. The CDR3 totals 15 residues. V was clipped by 0 bases and J by 1 base, with 10 bases between them. Germline CDR1 and CDR2: LGHNA and YSLEER. The CDR3 is CASSQDLAASYEQYF. In nucleotides, the CDR3 is TGCGCCAGCAGCCAAGATCTGGCAGCTTCCTACGAGCAGTACTTC.

In regard to this clonotype: At one end, the junction sequence differs from germline, possibly due to a read error. The chain employs TRBV9 and TRBJ1-1, with D unresolved. This CDR3 contains 14 residues. The germline V gene has CDR1 SGDLS and CDR2 YYNGEE. The CDR3 region has the DNA TGTGCCAGCAGCGCCTACTCGGGTAAGGGTGAAGCTTCCTTT. Protein: CASSAYSGKGEASF.

The chain couples TRBV12-3 or TRBV12-4 to TRBJ1-2; D is possibly TRBD1 (5 bases). This CDR3 is 13 amino acids long. Deletions cut 6 bases from V and 2 bases from J, with 10 bases between. The CDR3 bases are TGTGCCAGCAGCCCGGGGGGGAACTATGGCTACACCTTC. Its translation: CASSPGGNYGYTF.

This chain connects TRBV20-1 to TRBJ2-3; TRBD2 agrees at 9 bases. CDR3 size: 15 residues. V shed 0 bases and J 1 base; nucleotides not matched to a gene: 2. Germline V gene data show CDR1 as DFQATT and CDR2 as SNEGSKA (reference sequence). In DNA, the CDR3 is TGCAGTGCTAGAGAAGCGGGGGGCCGCACAGATACGCAGTATTTT. Translated: CSAREAGGRTDTQYF.

The chain couples TRBV7-9 to TRBJ1-1; D remains unclear. The germline V gene encodes CDR1 SEHNR and CDR2 FQNEAQ (reference sequence). The CDR3 is 15 amino acids. Deletions cut 1 base from V and 5 bases from J, with 14 bases between. CDR3 region: CASSLGVGGRTEAFF. The CDR3 coding sequence is TGTGCCAGCAGCTTAGGTGTGGGTGGGAGGACTGAAGCTTTCTTT.

The J gene is TRBJ2-1, the V gene TRBV5-5, with 11 bases matching TRBD2. CDR3 length: 15 amino acids. In germline, CDR1 is SGHKS, CDR2 YYEKEE (reference sequence). J gave up 2 bases and V 4 bases, and 2 bases lay outside the gene matches. The CDR3 spells CASSPGLAAYNEQFF. The CDR3 nucleotides are TGTGCCAGCAGCCCGGGACTAGCGGCCTACAATGAGCAGTTCTTC. Looking up the rest from reference TRBV5-5 and TRBJ2-1 gives the full variable domain: DAGVTQSPTHLIKTRGQQVTLRCSPISGHKSVSWYQQVLGQGPQFIFQYYEKEERGRGNFPDRFSARQFPNYSSELNVNALLLGDSALYLCASSPGLAAYNEQFFGPGTRLTVL.

This chain links TRBV20-1 with TRBJ2-1; D not resolved. The CDR3 spans 15 residues. Germline CDR1 reads DFQATT; CDR2 reads SNEGSKA (reference sequence). V gave up 0 bases and J gave up 0 bases, with 9 bases separating them. CDR3 DNA sequence: TGCAGTGCTAGAGATAAGGATACCTCCTACAATGAGCAGTTCTTC. Its translation is CSARDKDTSYNEQFF.

The chain couples TRBV10-3 to TRBJ2-1, with 9 bases lining up with TRBD1. Germline assignment: CDR1 ENHRY and CDR2 SYGVKD. The CDR3 has 15 amino acids. J lost 4 bases, V lost 3 bases, and 4 bases had no gene match. CDR3 in amino acids: CAISEGDRVYNEQFF. CDR3 coding DNA: TGTGCCATCAGTGAAGGGGACAGGGTTTACAATGAGCAGTTCTTC.